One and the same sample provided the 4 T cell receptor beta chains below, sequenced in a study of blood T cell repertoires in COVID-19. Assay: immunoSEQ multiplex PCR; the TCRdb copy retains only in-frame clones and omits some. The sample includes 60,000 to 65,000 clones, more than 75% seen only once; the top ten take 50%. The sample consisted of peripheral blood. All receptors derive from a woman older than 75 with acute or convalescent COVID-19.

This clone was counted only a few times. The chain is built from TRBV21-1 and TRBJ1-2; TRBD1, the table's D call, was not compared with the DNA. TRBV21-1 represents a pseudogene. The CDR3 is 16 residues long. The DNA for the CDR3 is TGTGCCAGCAGCACCGAAAAAAGGACACCCCCTCTTGGCTACACCTTC. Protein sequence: CASSTEKRTPPLGYTF.

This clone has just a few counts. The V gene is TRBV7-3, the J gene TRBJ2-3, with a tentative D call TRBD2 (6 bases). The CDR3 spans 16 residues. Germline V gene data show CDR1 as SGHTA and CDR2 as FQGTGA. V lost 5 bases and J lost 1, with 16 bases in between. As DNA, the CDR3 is TGTGCCAGCAGCCTGGGAAGGGACTGGCGCACAGATACGCAGTATTTT. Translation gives CASSLGRDWRTDTQYF.

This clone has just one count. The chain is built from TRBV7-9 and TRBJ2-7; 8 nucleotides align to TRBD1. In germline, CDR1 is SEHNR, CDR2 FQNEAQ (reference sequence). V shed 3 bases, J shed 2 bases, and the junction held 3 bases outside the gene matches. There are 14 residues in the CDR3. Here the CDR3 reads CASSFGTGAYEQYF. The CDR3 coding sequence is TGTGCCAGCAGCTTTGGGACAGGCGCCTACGAGCAGTACTTC.

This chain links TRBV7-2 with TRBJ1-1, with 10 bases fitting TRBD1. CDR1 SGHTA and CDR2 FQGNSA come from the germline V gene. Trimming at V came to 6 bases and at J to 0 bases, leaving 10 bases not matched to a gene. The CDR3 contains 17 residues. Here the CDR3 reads CASRPRRDRGLNTEAFF. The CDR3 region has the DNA TGTGCCAGCAGACCCCGCCGGGACAGGGGATTGAACACTGAAGCTTTCTTT.